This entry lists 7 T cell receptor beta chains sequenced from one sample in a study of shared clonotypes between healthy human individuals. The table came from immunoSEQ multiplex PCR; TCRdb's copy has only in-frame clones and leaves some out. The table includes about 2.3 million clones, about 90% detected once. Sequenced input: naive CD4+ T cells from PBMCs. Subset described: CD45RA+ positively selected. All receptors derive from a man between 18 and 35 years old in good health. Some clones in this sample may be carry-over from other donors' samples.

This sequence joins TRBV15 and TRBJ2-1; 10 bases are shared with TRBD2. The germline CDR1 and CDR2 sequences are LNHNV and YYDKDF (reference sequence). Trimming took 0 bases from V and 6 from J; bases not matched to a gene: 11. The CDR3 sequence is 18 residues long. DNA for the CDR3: TGTGCCACCAGCAGAGATCCCCAAACTAGCGGGGCCCGCAATGAGCAGTTCTTC. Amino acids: CATSRDPQTSGARNEQFF.

CDR3 sequence: CAISESFYNEQFF. CDR3 DNA: TGTGCCATCAGTGAGAGTTTCTACAATGAGCAGTTCTTC. The chain joins TRBV10-3 to TRBJ2-1, with no clear D. This CDR3 has 13 residues. V lost 2 bases and J 3 bases, leaving 5 bases between the germline ends. Germline V gene data show CDR1 as ENHRY and CDR2 as SYGVKD.

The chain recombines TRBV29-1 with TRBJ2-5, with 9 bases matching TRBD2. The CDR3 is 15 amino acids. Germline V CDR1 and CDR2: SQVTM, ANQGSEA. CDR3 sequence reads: CSAGGVTELVKTQYF. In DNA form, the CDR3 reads TGCAGTGCGGGGGGGGTAACCGAGCTTGTAAAGACCCAGTACTTC.

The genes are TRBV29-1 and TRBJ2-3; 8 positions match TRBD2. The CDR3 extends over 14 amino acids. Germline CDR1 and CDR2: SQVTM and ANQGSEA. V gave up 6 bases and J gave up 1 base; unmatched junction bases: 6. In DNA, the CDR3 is TGCAGCGTCAGCGGGAGTTTGGGCACAGATACGCAGTATTTT. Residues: CSVSGSLGTDTQYF.

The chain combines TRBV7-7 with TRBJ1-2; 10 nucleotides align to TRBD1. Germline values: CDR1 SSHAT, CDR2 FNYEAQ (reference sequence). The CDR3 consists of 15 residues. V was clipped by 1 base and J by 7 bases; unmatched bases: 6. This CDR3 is CASSLGGQGSCGYTF. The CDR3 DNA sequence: TGTGCCAGCAGCTTAGGGGGACAGGGGTCTTGTGGCTACACCTTC.

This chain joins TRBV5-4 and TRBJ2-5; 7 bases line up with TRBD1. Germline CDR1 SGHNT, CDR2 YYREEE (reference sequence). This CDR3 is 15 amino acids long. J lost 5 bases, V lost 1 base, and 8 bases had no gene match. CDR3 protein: CASSLSRGTSETQYF. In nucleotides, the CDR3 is TGTGCCAGCAGCTTGTCCAGGGGGACCAGTGAGACCCAGTACTTC.

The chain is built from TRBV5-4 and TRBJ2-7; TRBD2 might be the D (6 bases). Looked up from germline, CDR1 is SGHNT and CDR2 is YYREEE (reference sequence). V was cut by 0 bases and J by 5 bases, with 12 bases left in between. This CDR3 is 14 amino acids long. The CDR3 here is CASSLARGLNEQYF. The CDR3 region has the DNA TGTGCCAGCAGCTTGGCCCGGGGGTTGAACGAGCAGTACTTC.